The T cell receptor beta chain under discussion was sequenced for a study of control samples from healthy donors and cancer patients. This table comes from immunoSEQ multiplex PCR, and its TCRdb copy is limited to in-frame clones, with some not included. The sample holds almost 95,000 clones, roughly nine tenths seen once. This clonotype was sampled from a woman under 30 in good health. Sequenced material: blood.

CDR3 loop: CASSLRGTVNEKLFF. CDR3 DNA: TGTGCCAGCAGCTTGCGCGGGACAGTTAATGAAAAACTGTTTTTT. The chain employs TRBV5-5 and TRBJ1-4; 7 positions match TRBD1. The junction had 4 bases not matched to a gene; V was cut back by 1 base and J by 4 bases. CDR1 is SGHKS and CDR2 is YYEKEE in the germline V gene (reference sequence). The CDR3 length is 15 residues. Drawing the rest from reference TRBV5-5 and TRBJ1-4, the complete variable domain is DAGVTQSPTHLIKTRGQQVTLRCSPISGHKSVSWYQQVLGQGPQFIFQYYEKEERGRGNFPDRFSARQFPNYSSELNVNALLLGDSALYLCASSLRGTVNEKLFFGSGTQLSVL.